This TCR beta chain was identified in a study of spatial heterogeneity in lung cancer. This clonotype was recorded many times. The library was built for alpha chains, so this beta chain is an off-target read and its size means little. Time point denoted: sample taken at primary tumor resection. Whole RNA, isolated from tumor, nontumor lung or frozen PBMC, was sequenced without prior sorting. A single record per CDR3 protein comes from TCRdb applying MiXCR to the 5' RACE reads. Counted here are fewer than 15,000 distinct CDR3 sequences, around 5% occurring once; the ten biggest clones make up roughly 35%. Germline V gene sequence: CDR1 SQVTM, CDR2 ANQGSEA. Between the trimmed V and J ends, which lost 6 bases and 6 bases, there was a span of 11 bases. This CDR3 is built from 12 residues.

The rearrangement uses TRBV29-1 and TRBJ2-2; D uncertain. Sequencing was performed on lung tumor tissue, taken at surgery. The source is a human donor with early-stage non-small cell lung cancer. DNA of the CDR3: TGCAGCGTCTTGGGGTGGGCCGGGGAGCTGTTTTTT. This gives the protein CSVLGWAGELFF.